This T cell receptor (beta chain) comes out of a study of OX40 agonist ivuxolimab in advanced cancers. The protocol was immunoSEQ multiplex PCR, while the TCRdb copy is restricted to in-frame clones and leaves out a portion. The table has some 60,000 clones, around four fifths seen once. The CDR3 totals 13 residues. The ends were cut back, 7 bases at V and 2 bases at J, with 12 bases in the middle. CDR1 and CDR2 (germline): MDHEN, SYDVKM. The rearrangement uses TRBV28 and TRBJ2-7; D might be TRBD2 (6 bases). The clonotype originates from an adult with an advanced solid tumor such as melanoma, head and neck, liver or kidney cancer. Here the sequenced sample was CD4+ or CD8+ T cells sorted from blood, taken in a trial of the OX40 agonist ivuxolimab. The CDR3 reads CASTRGGAYEQYF. In DNA form, the CDR3 reads TGTGCCAGCACCCGGGGCGGGGCCTACGAGCAGTACTTC.